This T cell receptor (beta chain) stems from a study of shared clonotypes between healthy human individuals. TCRdb's copy holds only in-frame clones and misses some; the assay was immunoSEQ multiplex PCR. The data show about 2 million clones, with 90% to 95% seen just once and 0.1% to 0.15% held by the top ten. The CDR3 totals 14 residues. V was clipped by 4 bases and J by 4 bases, with 14 bases between them. The germline CDR1 and CDR2 sequences are MNHNS and SASEGT. The chain recombines TRBV6-1 with TRBJ2-7, with D uncertain. The specimen sequenced was naive CD4+ T cells sorted from blood. The subset: CD45RA+ positively selected. The clonotype comes from a man in his late teens or twenties in good health. CDR3 in DNA: TGTGCCAGCAGTGGTCAGACGACACATTACGAGCAGTACTTC. Its translation is CASSGQTTHYEQYF.